Below are 27 T cell receptor beta chains sequenced from a single sample in a study of T-cell memory formation after mild COVID-19. TCRdb called the 5' RACE reads again in MiXCR, with one record for every CDR3 protein. Among 280,000 or so distinct CDR3 sequences listed, around 17% were seen once. The specimen was PBMCs or a T cell subset sorted from them (not recorded which). The receptors stem from a man between 18 and 29 years old who had mild COVID-19 (a few samples of this study predate the infection). Cell type and time point are not known.

The chain joins TRBV4-1 to TRBJ2-3; 14 bases match TRBD2. The CDR3 has 18 residues. Germline V gives CDR1 MGHRA, CDR2 YSYEKL. The J segment lost 2 bases and the V segment lost 1 base, leaving 5 bases of the junction unmatched. The CDR3 sequence is CASSQATSGGGITDTQYF. The CDR3 region has the DNA TGCGCCAGCAGCCAAGCGACTAGCGGGGGGGGAATCACAGATACGCAGTATTTT.

The chain employs TRBV5-6 and TRBJ1-1; 7 nucleotides align to TRBD1. The germline CDR1 and CDR2 sequences are SGHDT and YYEEEE. With 4 bases clipped from V and 8 bases from J, the junction kept 8 bases outside the gene matches. The CDR3 is 13 amino acids. CDR3: CASSHRGPGEAFF. The CDR3 DNA sequence: TGTGCCAGCAGCCATAGGGGGCCAGGGGAAGCTTTCTTT.

This clonotype showed up many times. J is TRBJ2-5 and V is TRBV4-1; D not certain. Between the trimmed V and J ends, which lost 4 bases and 5 bases, there was a span of 11 bases. The CDR3 has 13 amino acids. Looked up from germline, CDR1 is MGHRA and CDR2 is YSYEKL. The CDR3 DNA follows: TGCGCCAGCAGCCCCCCGGTTCTGGAGACCCAGTACTTC. Translation gives CASSPPVLETQYF.

In its sample, this clonotype was seen a few times. The chain links TRBV6-5 to TRBJ2-7, with D possibly matching TRBD1 (6 bases). The germline V gene encodes CDR1 MNHEY and CDR2 SVGAGI. The CDR3 extends over 15 amino acids. Trimming cost V 5 bases and J 2 bases, with 16 bases left between them. The CDR3 sequence: CASSPAGTQTYEQYV. As DNA, the CDR3 is TGTGCCAGCAGTCCCGCCGGGACACAGACCTACGAGCAGTACGTC.

This chain joins TRBV5-1 and TRBJ2-5, with D tentatively TRBD1 (6 bases). The V and J ends lost 7 bases and 2 bases respectively, with 15 bases between them. This CDR3 region has 14 residues. Germline CDR1 and CDR2: SGHRS and YFSETQ. The CDR3 loop reads CASRLGAVQETQYF. CDR3 coding DNA: TGCGCCAGCCGCCTGGGGGCCGTGCAAGAGACCCAGTACTTC. Full variable domain (outside the CDR3, taken from reference TRBV5-1 and TRBJ2-5): KAGVTQTPRYLIKTRGQQVTLSCSPISGHRSVSWYQQTPGQGLQFLFEYFSETQRNKGNFPGRFSGRQFSNSRSEMNVSTLELGDSALYLCASRLGAVQETQYFGPGTRLLVL.

This clonotype was observed a handful of times. This chain links TRBV3-1 with TRBJ1-6; the match to TRBD1 covers 9 bases. With V trimmed by 0 bases and J by 5 bases, 5 bases remained unmatched. This CDR3 contains 17 residues. The germline V gene encodes CDR1 LGHDT and CDR2 YNNKEL (reference sequence). The CDR3 nucleotides read TGTGCCAGCAGCCAAGATTGGACAGGGGCAAATAATTCACCCCTCCACTTT. As protein: CASSQDWTGANNSPLHF. The complete variable domain, with remaining parts taken from reference TRBV3-1 and TRBJ1-6, reads DTAVSQTPKYLVTQMGNDKSIKCEQNLGHDTMYWYKQDSKKFLKIMFSYNNKELIINETVPNRFSPKSPDKAHLNLHINSLELGDSAVYFCASSQDWTGANNSPLHFGNGTRLTVT.

This clonotype was detected ten times or more. The chain carries TRBV3-1 and TRBJ2-2, with a possible D match to TRBD2 (6 bases). The CDR3 spans 14 residues. CDR1 is LGHDT, CDR2 YNNKEL, per germline (reference sequence). V lost 4 bases, J lost 0 bases, and 6 bases lay in between. The DNA of the CDR3 is TGTGCCAGCAGCCCGGGGGCGAACACCGGGGAGCTGTTTTTT. Translation gives CASSPGANTGELFF.

This clonotype has ten or more counts. The chain couples TRBV6-2 or TRBV6-3 to TRBJ2-5; 9 bases match TRBD2. Trimming removed 8 bases from V and 3 bases from J; junction bases left unmatched: 10. The CDR3 loop spans 15 amino acids. The V gene's germline CDR1 is MNHEY and CDR2 SVGEGT. The chain's CDR3 is CASHRGLAREETQYF. CDR3 nucleotide sequence: TGTGCCAGCCATCGGGGACTAGCCCGCGAAGAGACCCAGTACTTC.

This clonotype was detected only a few times. The CDR3 sequence is CASSAGTSGGTGKETQYF. CDR3 DNA sequence: TGTGCCAGCAGTGCGGGGACTAGCGGGGGGACCGGAAAAGAGACCCAGTACTTC. The gene calls are TRBV12-3 or TRBV12-4 and TRBJ2-5, with 15 bases that match TRBD2. The V gene end was trimmed by 5 bases and the J gene end by 3 bases; junction bases not matched to a gene: 10. There are 18 residues in the CDR3.

The genes are TRBV5-1 and TRBJ1-2; 8 nucleotides agree with TRBD1. The length of the CDR3 is 13 residues. CDR1 is SGHRS and CDR2 is YFSETQ in the germline V gene. Germline trimming cut 0 bases from V and 12 bases from J; bases unmatched to any gene: 7. The CDR3 DNA reads TGCGCCAGCAGCTTGGTAGGACAGGGAATGAACACCTTC. Its protein product is CASSLVGQGMNTF.

This clonotype was seen more than once but under ten times. At one boundary the junction diverges from the germline segment, which might be a read error. This rearrangement joins TRBV7-7 to TRBJ2-1; D not resolved. Per the germline V gene, CDR1 is SSHAT and CDR2 is FNYEAQ (reference sequence). The CDR3 consists of 13 residues. Here the CDR3 DNA reads TGTGCTAGCAGCCCAGCACTTTACAATGAGCAGTTCTTC. It translates to CASSPALYNEQFF.

This rearrangement joins TRBV9 to TRBJ1-1; 7 bases agree with TRBD1. Germline CDR1 is SGDLS and CDR2 is YYNGEE. The CDR3 sequence is 14 residues long. The ends lost 3 bases at V and 5 bases at J; junction bases unmatched: 7. CDR3 nucleotides: TGTGCCAGCAGCGGTTCGCACAGGGGTACTGAAGCTTTCTTT. Its protein product is CASSGSHRGTEAFF.

This clonotype was observed a handful of times. The DNA of the CDR3 is TGTGCCACCAGCCAGAGGGGCGCCACAGATACGCAGTATTTT. Protein sequence: CATSQRGATDTQYF. The chain couples TRBV24-1 to TRBJ2-3, with D tentatively TRBD1 or TRBD2 (5 bases each). This CDR3 is 14 amino acids long. Germline lookup yields CDR1 KGHDR and CDR2 SFDVKD. V shed 7 bases and J shed 2 bases, with 12 bases lying between them.

This chain uses TRBV7-2 with TRBJ2-1; 7 positions match TRBD2. The V gene end was trimmed by 4 bases and the J gene end by 2 bases; junction bases not matched to a gene: 5. There are 15 residues in the CDR3. Per germline, CDR1 SGHTA and CDR2 FQGNSA. In nucleotides, the CDR3 is TGTGCCAGCAGCTGGGTGGGGGGGACCTACAATGAGCAGTTCTTC. This translates into CASSWVGGTYNEQFF.

The V call is TRBV4-1, the J call TRBJ1-4, with TRBD1 identical over 9 bases. The CDR3 is made up of 16 amino acids. Looked up from germline, CDR1 is MGHRA and CDR2 is YSYEKL. J lost 7 bases, V lost 4 bases, and 10 bases had no gene match. The CDR3 nucleotides read TGCGCCAGCAGCCCAGGGACAGGGATCCAGGCTGAAAAACTGTTTTTT. Amino acid sequence: CASSPGTGIQAEKLFF.

The gene calls are TRBV15 and TRBJ2-5, with 8 bases lining up with TRBD1. This CDR3 region has 14 residues. Germline CDR1 is LNHNV and CDR2 is YYDKDF (reference sequence). The V gene end was trimmed by 5 bases and the J gene end by 4 bases; junction bases not matched to a gene: 6. The CDR3 sequence: CATSRPGGLETQYF. The DNA of the CDR3 is TGTGCCACCAGCCGGCCAGGGGGCCTAGAGACCCAGTACTTC.

This clonotype was seen a few times. This chain joins TRBV4-2 and TRBJ1-1; D ambiguous. The germline gives CDR1 LGHNA, CDR2 YNFKEQ. The CDR3 loop spans 14 amino acids. V was clipped by 0 bases and J by 2 bases, with 7 bases between them. This CDR3 is CASSQDWVNTEAFF. The CDR3 nucleotides read TGTGCCAGCAGCCAAGATTGGGTAAACACTGAAGCTTTCTTT.

The J gene is TRBJ1-4, the V gene TRBV28, with 9 nucleotides matching TRBD1. V was pared by 6 bases and J by 8 bases, with 7 bases of the junction left unmatched. CDR3 length equals 14 residues. In germline, CDR1 is MDHEN, CDR2 SYDVKM. Here the CDR3 DNA reads TGTGCCAGCAGCCAGGGACAGGGTCGAGAAAAACTGTTTTTT. Protein product: CASSQGQGREKLFF. Using reference TRBV28 and TRBJ1-4 for the parts outside the CDR3, the full variable domain is DVKVTQSSRYLVKRTGEKVFLECVQDMDHENMFWYRQDPGLGLRLIYFSYDVKMKEKGDIPEGYSVSREKKERFSLILESASTNQTSMYLCASSQGQGREKLFFGSGTQLSVL.

In this sample, this clonotype turned up a few times. The gene calls are TRBV12-3 or TRBV12-4 and TRBJ2-1; the D is unclear. V gave up 6 bases and J gave up 6 bases, with 12 bases separating them. The CDR3 has 13 amino acids. CDR3 DNA: TGTGCCAGCAGGCCGCCGTCGGGCAATGAGCAGTTCTTC. Its protein product is CASRPPSGNEQFF.

This clonotype has more than one count but fewer than ten. The V call is TRBV4-1, the J call TRBJ1-1; D is perhaps TRBD1 (5 bases). The length of the CDR3 is 16 residues. The germline gives CDR1 MGHRA, CDR2 YSYEKL. V was trimmed by 1 base and J by 1 base, leaving 13 bases between them. CDR3 DNA sequence: TGCGCCAGCAGCCAAGGGGGGACGGCTCGGAACACTGAAGCTTTCTTT. This codes for CASSQGGTARNTEAFF.

This clonotype was seen more than once but under ten times. The chain links TRBV6-5 to TRBJ1-6, with D unresolved. The CDR3 loop spans 15 amino acids. V was shortened by 6 bases and J by 5 bases, with 14 bases between the two germline ends. Germline CDR1 reads MNHEY; CDR2 reads SVGAGI. The CDR3 spells CASRAWEDHNSPLHF. Here the CDR3 DNA reads TGTGCCAGCAGGGCCTGGGAGGATCATAATTCACCCCTCCACTTT.

CDR3: CASRSQLISGNTIYF. The CDR3 DNA sequence: TGTGCCAGCAGAAGTCAGCTGATCTCTGGAAACACCATATATTTT. V and J are TRBV2 and TRBJ1-3, with D uncertain. Trimming pared 6 bases from V and 0 bases from J, leaving 12 bases between. CDR3 length equals 15 residues. Germline CDR1 is SNHLY and CDR2 is FYNNEI.

This chain uses TRBV4-1 with TRBJ1-1, with 8 bases lining up with TRBD1. Germline lookup yields CDR1 MGHRA and CDR2 YSYEKL. The trim removed 4 bases at V and 4 bases at J, leaving 8 bases unmatched. This CDR3 is built from 15 residues. The CDR3 sequence: CASSPDRGGSTEAFF. Written as DNA, the CDR3 is TGCGCCAGCAGCCCAGACAGGGGCGGTAGCACTGAAGCTTTCTTT.

V and J are TRBV12-3 or TRBV12-4 and TRBJ2-1; 12 bases match TRBD2. The CDR3 runs to 14 residues. The V gene end was trimmed by 7 bases and the J gene end by 5 bases; junction bases not matched to a gene: 3. CDR3: CASTRLAGDNEQFF. CDR3 sequence (DNA): TGTGCCAGCACCCGACTAGCGGGGGACAATGAGCAGTTCTTC.

This clonotype was found a few times. The chain recombines TRBV7-6 with TRBJ2-2; D call uncertain. The germline V gene encodes CDR1 SGHVS and CDR2 FNYEAQ. This CDR3 spans 16 amino acids. V lost 3 bases, J lost 0 bases, and 11 bases lay in between. For the CDR3, the DNA is TGTGCCAGCAGCTTTTTGTCAGCCGCGAACACCGGGGAGCTGTTTTTT. Translated, it gives CASSFLSAANTGELFF.

This chain connects TRBV18 to TRBJ1-1, with 8 positions matching TRBD1. V trimming: 5 bases; J trimming: 1 base; junction bases outside the gene matches: 3. The CDR3 runs to 14 residues. Per germline, CDR1 KGHSH and CDR2 LQKENI. The CDR3 region has the DNA TGTGCCAGCTCAGCGGGACAGGCGAACACTGAAGCTTTCTTT. It yields the protein CASSAGQANTEAFF.

The V gene is TRBV7-2, the J gene TRBJ1-1; 10 nucleotides agree with TRBD1. The CDR3 sequence is 18 residues long. Germline CDR1 SGHTA, CDR2 FQGNSA. V shed 3 bases, J shed 0 bases, and the junction held 10 bases outside the gene matches. For the CDR3, the DNA is TGTGCCAGCAGCTTCCGGGACAGGGGATTTATAATGAACACTGAAGCTTTCTTT. Its translation is CASSFRDRGFIMNTEAFF.